These 13 T cell receptor beta chains originate from one sample sequenced in a study of cytomegalovirus exposure and HLA in healthy donors. The study ran its PCR with 60 Vbeta and 13 Jbeta primers. Here immunoSEQ multiplex PCR was the method, and the copy in TCRdb shows in-frame clones only, minus some. The sample carries some 100,000 clones, 79% recorded once. Sequenced: PBMCs. Every receptor here comes from a female donor in good health and CMV-seropositive.

CDR3: CASSPRQTSTDTQYF. CDR3 coding DNA: TGTGCCAGCAGTCCCCGACAGACTAGCACAGATACGCAGTATTTT. The V and J genes are TRBV6-1 and TRBJ2-3, with D maybe TRBD1 (5 bases). The CDR3 loop spans 15 amino acids. Trimming pared 5 bases from V and 0 bases from J, leaving 12 bases between. The V gene's germline CDR1 is MNHNS and CDR2 SASEGT.

The J gene is TRBJ2-7, the V gene TRBV27, with TRBD2 identical over 14 bases. V lost 5 bases to trimming and J lost 6 bases; unmatched junction nucleotides: 3. The germline CDR1 and CDR2 sequences are MNHEY and SMNVEV (reference sequence). CDR3 length equals 14 residues. In nucleotides, the CDR3 is TGTGCCAGCAGTCTCGGACTAGCGGGAGGCGAGCAGTACTTC. Translated, it gives CASSLGLAGGEQYF.

This clone was detected only a few times. The V and J genes are TRBV11-2 and TRBJ2-1, with TRBD2 identical over 11 bases. V shed 2 bases and J 7 bases; nucleotides not matched to a gene: 16. Looked up from germline, CDR1 is SGHAT and CDR2 is FQNNGV. The CDR3 contains 19 residues. The CDR3 region is CASSLRRLAGSPARNEQFF. CDR3 in DNA: TGTGCCAGCAGCTTACGAAGACTAGCGGGATCTCCGGCGAGGAATGAGCAGTTCTTC. The whole variable domain, remainder taken from reference TRBV11-2 and TRBJ2-1, is EAGVAQSPRYKIIEKRQSVAFWCNPISGHATLYWYQQILGQGPKLLIQFQNNGVVDDSQLPKDRFSAERLKGVDSTLKIQPAKLEDSAVYLCASSLRRLAGSPARNEQFFGPGTRLTVL.

The V gene is TRBV7-9, the J gene TRBJ2-7; TRBD1 matches at 8 bases. The ends lost 6 bases at V and 9 bases at J; junction bases unmatched: 7. This CDR3 comprises 12 residues. From germline, CDR1 is SEHNR and CDR2 FQNEAQ (reference sequence). CDR3 in amino acids: CASRADRGMQYF. The CDR3 nucleotides are TGTGCCAGCAGGGCCGACAGGGGAATGCAGTACTTC.

This rearrangement joins TRBV5-1 to TRBJ2-3, with unresolved D. The CDR3 contains 12 residues. From germline, CDR1 is SGHRS and CDR2 YFSETQ. Between the trimmed V and J ends, which lost 0 bases and 4 bases, there was a span of 3 bases. The CDR3 nucleotides are TGCGCCAGCAGCTTGGAGCCAGATACGCAGTATTTT. Translating gives CASSLEPDTQYF.

Notes on this clone: The junction departs from germline at one end; a sequencing error may be responsible. The sample has other DNA sequences that encode this CDR3 too. V and J are TRBV9 and TRBJ2-7; D may be TRBD1 (7 bases). Per the germline V gene, CDR1 is SGDLS and CDR2 is YYNGEE. This CDR3 comprises 15 residues. The chain's CDR3 is CASSVGETGRYEQYF. For the CDR3, the DNA is TGCGCCAGCAGCGTAGGGGAGACAGGGAGGTACGAGCAGTACTTC.

V usage is TRBV4-2 and J usage is TRBJ2-1, with 11 bases matching TRBD2. V shed 4 bases and J 8 bases; nucleotides not matched to a gene: 7. In germline, CDR1 is LGHNA, CDR2 YNFKEQ. This CDR3 has 15 amino acids. CDR3 in DNA: TGTGCCAGCAGCCCCCGACTAGCGGGGCCCCATGAGCAGTTCTTC. Protein: CASSPRLAGPHEQFF.

The genes are TRBV7-2 and TRBJ2-3; weak D call: TRBD2 (6 bases). Looked up from germline, CDR1 is SGHTA and CDR2 is FQGNSA. The ends were cut back, 5 bases at V and 6 bases at J, with 15 bases in the middle. This CDR3 spans 14 amino acids. CDR3 DNA: TGTGCCAGCAGCCCAGAAACTAGCTTGGATACGCAGTATTTT. It specifies CASSPETSLDTQYF.

This chain uses TRBV5-1 with TRBJ1-3; 7 bases match TRBD1. Germline CDR1 and CDR2: SGHRS and YFSETQ. The CDR3 totals 15 residues. V gave up 6 bases and J gave up 0 bases; unmatched junction bases: 6. In DNA, the CDR3 is TGCGCCAGCAAAGGGGGCGCCGGCTCTGGAAACACCATATATTTT. Translating gives CASKGGAGSGNTIYF.

The CDR3 reads CASSPVRTGDYEQYF. CDR3 DNA sequence: TGCGCCAGCAGCCCCGTGAGGACAGGTGACTACGAGCAGTACTTC. V and J are TRBV5-1 and TRBJ2-7; 7 nucleotides line up with TRBD1. J lost 3 bases, V lost 4 bases, and 10 bases had no gene match. CDR3 length equals 15 residues. Germline V lookup: CDR1 SGHRS, CDR2 YFSETQ.

The chain carries TRBV6-6 and TRBJ1-1, with a weak D call TRBD1 (6 bases). The germline V gene has CDR1 MNHNY and CDR2 SVGAGI (reference sequence). V lost 0 bases, J lost 5 bases, and 13 bases lay in between. CDR3 size: 15 residues. The CDR3 nucleotides are TGTGCCAGCAGTTACTCGGTTACAGGGCCTACTGAAGCTTTCTTT. Encoded protein: CASSYSVTGPTEAFF.

CDR3 DNA: TGCGCCAGCAGCCAGCCGACAGTCCCGAACACTGAAGCTTTCTTT. It yields the protein CASSQPTVPNTEAFF. This chain uses TRBV4-1 with TRBJ1-1, with a possible D match to TRBD1 (5 bases). Trimming stripped 3 bases from V and 1 base from J, with 12 bases between. CDR1 is MGHRA, CDR2 YSYEKL, per germline. The CDR3 runs to 15 residues.

V and J are TRBV10-3 and TRBJ2-5, with TRBD2 identical over 8 bases. Per germline, CDR1 ENHRY and CDR2 SYGVKD. The V and J ends lost 4 bases and 1 base, in that order; junction bases with no gene match: 2. CDR3 length: 14 amino acids. The DNA of the CDR3 is TGTGCCATCAGTGCGGGGGGGCTCCAAGAGACCCAGTACTTC. This codes for CAISAGGLQETQYF.